This T cell receptor (beta chain) was identified during a study of T cell changes during pregnancy in multiple sclerosis. CDR1 is MNHEY, CDR2 SVGAGI, per germline. The CDR3 sequence is 16 residues long. Trimming took 2 bases from V and 7 from J; bases not matched to a gene: 13. Assay: immunoSEQ multiplex PCR; the TCRdb copy retains only in-frame clones and omits some. The sample has about 97,000 clones; approximately 91% are singletons. This TCR came from a female donor with multiple sclerosis, enrolled in a pregnancy study. The chain joins TRBV6-5 to TRBJ2-7; 8 bases are shared with TRBD2. This sample comprised peripheral blood, obtained in the second trimester of pregnancy. The CDR3 spells CASSYALGSGSSEQYF. DNA of the CDR3: TGTGCCAGCAGTTACGCCCTAGGGAGCGGGAGTAGTGAGCAGTACTTC.